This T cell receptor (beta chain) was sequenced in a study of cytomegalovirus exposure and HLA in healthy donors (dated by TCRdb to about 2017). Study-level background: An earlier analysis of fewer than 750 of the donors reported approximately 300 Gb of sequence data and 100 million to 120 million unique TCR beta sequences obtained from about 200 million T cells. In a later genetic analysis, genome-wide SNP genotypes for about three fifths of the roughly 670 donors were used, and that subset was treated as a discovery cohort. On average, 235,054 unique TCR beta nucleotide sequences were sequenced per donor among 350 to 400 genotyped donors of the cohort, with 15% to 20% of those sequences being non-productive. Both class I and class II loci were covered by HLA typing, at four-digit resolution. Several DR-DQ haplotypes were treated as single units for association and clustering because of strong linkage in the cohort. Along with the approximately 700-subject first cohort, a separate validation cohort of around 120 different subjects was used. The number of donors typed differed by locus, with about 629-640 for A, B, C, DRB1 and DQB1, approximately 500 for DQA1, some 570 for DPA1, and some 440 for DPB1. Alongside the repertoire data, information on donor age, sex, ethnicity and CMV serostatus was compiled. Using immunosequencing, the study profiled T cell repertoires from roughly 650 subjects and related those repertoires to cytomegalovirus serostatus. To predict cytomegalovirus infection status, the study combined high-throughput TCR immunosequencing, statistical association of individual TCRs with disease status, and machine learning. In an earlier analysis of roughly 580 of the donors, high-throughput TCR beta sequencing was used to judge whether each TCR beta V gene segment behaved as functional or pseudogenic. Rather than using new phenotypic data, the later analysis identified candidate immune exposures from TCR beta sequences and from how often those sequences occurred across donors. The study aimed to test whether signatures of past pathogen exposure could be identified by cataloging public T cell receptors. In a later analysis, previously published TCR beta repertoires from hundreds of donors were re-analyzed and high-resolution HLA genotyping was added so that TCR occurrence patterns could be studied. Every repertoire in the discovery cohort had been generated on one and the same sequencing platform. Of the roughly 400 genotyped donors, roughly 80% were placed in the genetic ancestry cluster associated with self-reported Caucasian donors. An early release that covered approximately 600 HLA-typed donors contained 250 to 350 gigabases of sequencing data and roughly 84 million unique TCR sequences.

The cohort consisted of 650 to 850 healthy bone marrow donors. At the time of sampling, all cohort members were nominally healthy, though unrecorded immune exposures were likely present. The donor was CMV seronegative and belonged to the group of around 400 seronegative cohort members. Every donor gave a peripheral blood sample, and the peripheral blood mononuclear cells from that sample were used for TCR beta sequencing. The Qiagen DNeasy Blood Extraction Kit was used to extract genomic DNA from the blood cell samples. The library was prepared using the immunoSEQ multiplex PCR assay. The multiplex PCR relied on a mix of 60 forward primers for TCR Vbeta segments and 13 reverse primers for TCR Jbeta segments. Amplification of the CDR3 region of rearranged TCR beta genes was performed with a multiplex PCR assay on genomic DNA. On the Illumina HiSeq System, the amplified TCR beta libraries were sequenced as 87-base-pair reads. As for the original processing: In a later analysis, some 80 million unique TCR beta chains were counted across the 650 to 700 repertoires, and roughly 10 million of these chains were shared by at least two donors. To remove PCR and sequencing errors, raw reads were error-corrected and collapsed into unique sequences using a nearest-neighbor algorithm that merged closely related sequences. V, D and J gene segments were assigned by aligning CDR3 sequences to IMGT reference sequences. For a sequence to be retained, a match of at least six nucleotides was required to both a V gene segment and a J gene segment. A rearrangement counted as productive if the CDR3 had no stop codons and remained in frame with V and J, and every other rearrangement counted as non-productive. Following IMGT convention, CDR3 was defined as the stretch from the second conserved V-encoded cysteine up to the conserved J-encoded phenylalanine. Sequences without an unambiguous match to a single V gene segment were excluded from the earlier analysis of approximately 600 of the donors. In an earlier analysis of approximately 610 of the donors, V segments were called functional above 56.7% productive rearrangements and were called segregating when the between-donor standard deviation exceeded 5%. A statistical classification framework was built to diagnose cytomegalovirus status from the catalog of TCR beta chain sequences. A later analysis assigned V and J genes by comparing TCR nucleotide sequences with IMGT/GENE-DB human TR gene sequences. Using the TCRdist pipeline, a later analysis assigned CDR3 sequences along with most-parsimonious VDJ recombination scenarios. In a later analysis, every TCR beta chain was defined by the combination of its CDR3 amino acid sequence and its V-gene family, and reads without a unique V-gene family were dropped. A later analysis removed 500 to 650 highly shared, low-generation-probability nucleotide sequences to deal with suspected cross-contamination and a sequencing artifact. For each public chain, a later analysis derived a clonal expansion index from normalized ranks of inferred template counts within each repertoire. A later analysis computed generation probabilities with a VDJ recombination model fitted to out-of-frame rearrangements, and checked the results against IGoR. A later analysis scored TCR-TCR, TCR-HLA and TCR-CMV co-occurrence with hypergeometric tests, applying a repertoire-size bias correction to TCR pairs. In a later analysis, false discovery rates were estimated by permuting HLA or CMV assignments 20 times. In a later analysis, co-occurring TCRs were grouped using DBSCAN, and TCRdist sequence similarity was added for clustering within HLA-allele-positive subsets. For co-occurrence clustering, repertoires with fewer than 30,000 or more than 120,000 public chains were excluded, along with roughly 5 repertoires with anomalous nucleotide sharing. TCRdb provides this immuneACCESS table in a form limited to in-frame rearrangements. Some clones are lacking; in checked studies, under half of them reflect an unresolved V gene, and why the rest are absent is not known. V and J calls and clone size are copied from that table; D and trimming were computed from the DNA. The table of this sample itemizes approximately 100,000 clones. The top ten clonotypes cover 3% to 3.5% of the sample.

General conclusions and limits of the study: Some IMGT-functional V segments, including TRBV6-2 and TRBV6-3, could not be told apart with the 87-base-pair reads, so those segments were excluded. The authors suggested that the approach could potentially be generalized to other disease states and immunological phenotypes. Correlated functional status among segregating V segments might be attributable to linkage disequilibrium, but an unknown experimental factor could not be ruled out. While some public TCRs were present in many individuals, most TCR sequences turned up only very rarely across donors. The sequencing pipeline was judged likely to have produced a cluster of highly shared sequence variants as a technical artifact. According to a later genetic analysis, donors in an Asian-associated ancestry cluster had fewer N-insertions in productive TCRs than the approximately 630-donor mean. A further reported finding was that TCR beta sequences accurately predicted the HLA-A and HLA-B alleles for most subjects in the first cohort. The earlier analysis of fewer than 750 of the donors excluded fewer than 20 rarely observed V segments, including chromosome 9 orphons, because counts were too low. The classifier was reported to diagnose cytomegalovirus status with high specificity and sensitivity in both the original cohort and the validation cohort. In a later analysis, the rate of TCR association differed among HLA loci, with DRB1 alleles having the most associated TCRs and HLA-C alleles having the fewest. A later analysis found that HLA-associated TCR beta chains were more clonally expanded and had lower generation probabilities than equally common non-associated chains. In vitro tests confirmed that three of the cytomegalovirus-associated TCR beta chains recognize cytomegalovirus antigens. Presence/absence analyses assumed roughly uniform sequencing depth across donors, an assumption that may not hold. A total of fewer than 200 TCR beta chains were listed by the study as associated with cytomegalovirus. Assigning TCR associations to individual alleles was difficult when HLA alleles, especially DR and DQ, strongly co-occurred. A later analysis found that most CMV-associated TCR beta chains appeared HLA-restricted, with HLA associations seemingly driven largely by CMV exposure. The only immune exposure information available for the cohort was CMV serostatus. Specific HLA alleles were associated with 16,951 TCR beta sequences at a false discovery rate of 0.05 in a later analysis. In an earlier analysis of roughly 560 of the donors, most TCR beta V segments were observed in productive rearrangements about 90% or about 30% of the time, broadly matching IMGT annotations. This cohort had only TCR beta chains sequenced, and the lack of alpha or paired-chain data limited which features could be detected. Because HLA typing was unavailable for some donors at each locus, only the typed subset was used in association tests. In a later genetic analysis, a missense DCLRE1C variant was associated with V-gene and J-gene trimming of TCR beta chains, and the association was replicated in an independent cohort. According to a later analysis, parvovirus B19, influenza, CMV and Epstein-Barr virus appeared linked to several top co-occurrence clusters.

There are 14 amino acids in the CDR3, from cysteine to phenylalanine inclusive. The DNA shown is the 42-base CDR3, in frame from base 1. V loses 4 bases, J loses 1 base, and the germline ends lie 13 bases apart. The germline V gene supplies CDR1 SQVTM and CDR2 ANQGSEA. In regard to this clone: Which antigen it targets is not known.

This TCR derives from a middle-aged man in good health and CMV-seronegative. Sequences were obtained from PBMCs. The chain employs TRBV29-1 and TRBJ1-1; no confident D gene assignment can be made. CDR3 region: CSVVPLTRNTEAFF. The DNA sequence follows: TGCAGCGTTGTTCCTTTAACACGGAACACTGAAGCTTTCTTT. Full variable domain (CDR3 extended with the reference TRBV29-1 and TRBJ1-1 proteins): SAVISQKPSRDICQRGTSLTIQCQVDSQVTMMFWYRQQPGQSLTLIATANQGSEATYESGFVIDKFPISRPNLTFSTLTVSNMSPEDSSIYLCSVVPLTRNTEAFFGQGTRLTVV.